This TCR beta chain was sequenced in a study of radiotherapy plus CTLA-4 blockade in lung cancer. Study-wide background: Objective response was observed in roughly 20% of patients, and disease control in less than 35%.

The table came from immunoSEQ multiplex PCR; TCRdb's copy has only in-frame clones and leaves some out. The sample includes roughly 35,000 clones, roughly 79% of them seen just once. Study conclusions and caveats: Some TCR clones had been derived from tumors. These clones expanded in peripheral blood after radiotherapy plus ipilimumab. With interferon-beta, early dynamics of blood T cell clones were reported to best predict response.

Germline CDR1 and CDR2: SGHAT and FQNNGV. This CDR3 has 14 residues. V was pared by 1 base and J by 2 bases, with 9 bases between. Turning to this clone: Its antigen is as yet unknown.

Focal radiation plus CTLA-4 blockade with ipilimumab was given to patients with chemo-refractory metastatic non-small-cell lung cancer. The chain uses TRBV11-2 and TRBJ2-7; D gene unclear. The source of this sequence is a human donor with non-small cell lung cancer that progressed on radiotherapy plus ipilimumab. The sample here was peripheral blood, taken from a patient treated with radiotherapy plus ipilimumab. CDR3 residues: CASSLAGGTYEQYF. The CDR3 bases are TGTGCCAGCAGCTTAGCGGGCGGCACCTACGAGCAGTACTTC. The full variable domain, in which reference TRBV11-2 and TRBJ2-7 provide the parts outside the CDR3, is EAGVAQSPRYKIIEKRQSVAFWCNPISGHATLYWYQQILGQGPKLLIQFQNNGVVDDSQLPKDRFSAERLKGVDSTLKIQPAKLEDSAVYLCASSLAGGTYEQYFGPGTRLTVT.